The 3 T cell receptor beta chains listed next were all sequenced from one sample in a study of blood T cell repertoires in COVID-19. Profiling relied on immunoSEQ multiplex PCR, and the TCRdb table lists in-frame clones only, not all of them. This sample carries 240,000 or so clones, over 65% of them seen once, and the ten largest clones take about 3.1%. Material: peripheral blood. Source of these receptors: a woman older than 75 with acute or convalescent COVID-19.

This clone came up a few times. V is TRBV13 and J is TRBJ2-2, with D tentatively TRBD1 (5 bases). CDR3 length: 12 residues. Germline V CDR1 and CDR2: PRHDT, FYEKMQ (reference sequence). Between the trimmed V and J ends, which lost 7 bases and 4 bases, there was a span of 7 bases. CDR3 in amino acids: CASNRGTGELFF. In DNA form, the CDR3 reads TGTGCCAGCAATAGGGGCACCGGGGAGCTGTTTTTT.

This chain connects TRBV6-2 or TRBV6-3 to TRBJ1-5; 8 positions agree with TRBD1. CDR3 size: 16 residues. CDR1 is MNHEY, CDR2 SVGEGT, per germline. Trimming cost V 0 bases and J 6 bases; bases outside gene matches: 7. This CDR3 reads CASSYSMPGGGQPQHF. In DNA form, the CDR3 reads TGTGCCAGCAGTTACTCGATGCCAGGGGGCGGTCAGCCCCAGCATTTT.

The V gene is TRBV11-2, the J gene TRBJ1-3; D gene uncertain. V lost 1 base to trimming and J lost 0 bases, with 7 bases between them. The CDR3 contains 15 residues. Germline loops: CDR1 SGHAT, CDR2 FQNNGV. CDR3 amino acids: CASSLGGPSGNTIYF. The DNA of the CDR3 is TGTGCCAGCAGCTTAGGAGGTCCCTCTGGAAACACCATATATTTT.